This record looks at one TCR beta chain sequence and its context. This clone was found once. It lacks a known antigen. Within one base of it there is no much larger clone, and no base qualities were kept. These data originate in a study of shared clonotypes between healthy human individuals (TCRdb year 2020). Notes on the research overall: The cohort included a few men and a couple of women between 18 and 49 years of age. To increase sequencing depth and limit assay-specific biases, different laboratories used diverse techniques to prepare libraries and sequence TCR repertoires. Blood TCR repertoires of about 5 healthy adults were deeply sequenced to estimate repertoire size and the extent of clonotype sharing between individuals. Each donor's leukapheresis produced roughly between roughly 0.85 and 10 billion PBMCs. For each donor, three plates each were used for CD4 naive and CD4 memory, two plates were used for CD8 naive, and one plate was used for CD8 memory.

TCR CDR3 regions were amplified from genomic DNA by multiplex PCR using the deep immunoSEQ assay. Extracted genomic DNA from each cell subset was distributed evenly across all wells of several immunoSEQ 96-well plates, and each plate was treated as a replicate. For sorted subsets, each replicate PCR was loaded with about 0.2 ug genomic DNA, equivalent to 30,000 or so T cell genomes. The purified libraries were quantified using a Qubit 3.0 fluorometer, sized with a Bioanalyzer 2100, and then quantified again using the KAPA Library Quantification kit. Every immunoSEQ 96-well plate was sequenced on a separate single-read 150-cycle Illumina NextSeq 550 flow cell. Per the source publication's procedure: Because the immunoSEQ output held only junctional sequences and lacked quality scores, the filtering could not match the filtering applied to full-length reads. To assign V/J genes and CDR3, sequences were annotated against IMGT germline references using PyIR, a Python wrapper for IgBLAST v1.9. Reads were removed for weak V/J assignments (E-value above 1e-6), missing CDR3, stop codons, out-of-frame junctions, or ambiguous translated residues. V3J clonotypes were defined as sequences sharing an identical inferred V gene, J gene, and CDR3 amino acid sequence. Percentage overlap between repertoires was calculated by dividing the number of shared unique clonotypes by the size of the smaller repertoire. Three approaches were used to assess repertoire richness: RTK rarefaction, the Chao1 estimator, and Recon v2.1 estimates of unobserved clonotypes. OLGA was used to compute generation probabilities for all TCRbeta clonotypes that the gDNA method yielded from a handful of donors. TCRdb obtained this table from immuneACCESS and retained in-frame rearrangements with V and J assigned. These tables miss some clones; where compared with another copy, unresolved V genes account for less than half of the shortfall, and the remainder is unexplained. V, J and clone size were drawn from that table, and D and trimming were deduced from the DNA. Counted in this sample were 2 million to 2.5 million clones; just over 90% of them appeared once. 0.35% to 0.5% of the sample rests with the top ten.

Broad study findings and their caveats: Compared with non-shared clonotypes, clonotypes shared by all four sorted-subset donors had higher generation probabilities. Incomplete sequencing was indicated by rarefaction of sorted-subset datasets, despite the large sequencing depth. Sharing across several donors was observed for about 5% of naive CD4, less than 4% of naive CD8, about 2.5% of memory CD4, and roughly 0.43% of memory CD8 clonotypes. Sampling was restricted to blood, and TCR repertoires in tissues likely differ from the TCR repertoires found in blood. Pairwise subsampling led to the expectation that sequencing depth would affect the degree of clonotype sharing among donors. Naive subsets generally had larger estimated clonotype richness than memory subsets. The small number of donors limited the genetic and exposure-history diversity represented.

From the cysteine up to the phenylalanine, the CDR3 has a length of 12 residues. This entry keeps only the CDR3 DNA: 36 bases, framed from base 1. CDR1 and CDR2 (SGHTS, YDEGEE) derive from the germline V gene. At the junction V is shortened by 5 bases and J by 7 bases; bases outside the gene matches: 5. Healthy HIV-negative adults with no recently reported acute infections or vaccinations were included as donors. Every donor was a Caucasian adult residing in Nashville, Tennessee, USA. CD4+ T cells were enriched by magnetic negative selection; naive cells were then positively selected on CD45RA, and the negative fraction formed the memory subset. Blood was collected by leukapheresis, and PBMCs were isolated by Ficoll-Histopaque density gradient centrifugation and then cryopreserved in liquid nitrogen vapor phase. Analytical flow cytometry was used to check the purity and quantity of each magnetically sorted T cell population. Each sorted fraction had its genomic DNA isolated and then quantified by UV absorbance on a Nanodrop 2000c.

The chain employs TRBV5-8 and TRBJ2-5, and TRBD2 aligns with 7 junction nucleotides. Sequenced material: naive CD4+ T cells from PBMCs. This sample's cell subset or site label indicates: CD45RA+ positively selected. This receptor was identified in a man aged 18 to 29 in good health. Some clones in this sample may be carry-over from other donors' samples. The nucleotide sequence is given as TGTGCCAGCAGACTAGCGTCTGGGACCCAGTACTTC. Translated, it gives CASRLASGTQYF.